This T cell receptor (beta chain) originates from a study of blood T cell repertoires in COVID-19. In germline, CDR1 is SGHNT, CDR2 YYREEE (reference sequence). The CDR3 extends over 16 amino acids. The germline V and J ends were trimmed by 4 bases and 2 bases, with 16 bases remaining between them. Sequenced by immunoSEQ multiplex PCR; TCRdb stores in-frame clones only, minus some. Found here are 65,000 to 90,000 clones, 79% of them singletons; the top ten hold about a quarter. This clone occurred a few times. Source material: peripheral blood. V gene TRBV5-4 combines with J gene TRBJ1-3; perhaps TRBD1 as D (6 bases). The receptor's source is a man between 60 and 75 years old with active or convalescent COVID-19. CDR3 DNA sequence: TGTGCCAGCAGCCGAATCACAGGGTCCACTGGAAACACCATATATTTT. The encoded protein is CASSRITGSTGNTIYF.